These 10 T cell receptor beta chains were all obtained from the same sample, sequenced in a study of T-cell reconstitution after alpha-beta-depleted transplantation in children (TCRdb year 2016). Library creation used PCR. The instrument was an Illumina HiSeq 2500. TCR libraries were prepared with molecular barcoding, using unique molecular identifiers to normalize TCRbeta repertoire quantification. TCRdb reprocessing: public reads trimmed at Q25 with fastp, clones called with MiXCR, in-frame beta chains kept. Entries are consolidated by CDR3 protein sequence, retaining the most common genes and DNA. The sample has around 600,000 distinct CDR3 sequences on record, more than 9% of them singletons. Together, the top ten hold less than 5% of the sample. This sample comprised PBMCs from the stem cell graft donor, obtained from the stem cell graft. Every receptor here comes from a human donor who donated a stem cell graft to a child with acute myeloid leukemia.

The V and J genes are TRBV7-8 and TRBJ2-3; TRBD2 matches 9 bases. CDR3 size: 15 residues. Germline V gives CDR1 SGHVS, CDR2 FQNEAQ. The trim removed 4 bases at V and 3 bases at J, leaving 5 bases unmatched. The CDR3: CASSSAGGATDTQYF. CDR3 bases: TGTGCCAGCAGCTCCGCGGGAGGGGCGACAGATACGCAGTATTTT.

This clonotype was found a few times. V and J are TRBV3-1 and TRBJ2-7; D call uncertain. V was shortened by 1 base and J by 2 bases, with 15 bases between the two germline ends. The germline V gene encodes CDR1 LGHDT and CDR2 YNNKEL (reference sequence). This CDR3 is 16 amino acids long. CDR3 amino acids: CASSQVGWREAYEQYF. CDR3 nucleotide sequence: TGTGCCAGCAGCCAAGTCGGATGGCGAGAAGCCTACGAGCAGTACTTC.

This clonotype was counted at least ten times. The rearrangement uses TRBV4-2 and TRBJ2-1; possibly TRBD1 for D (5 bases). The germline V and J ends were trimmed by 0 bases and 2 bases, with 11 bases remaining between them. CDR3 length equals 16 residues. CDR1 is LGHNA, CDR2 YNFKEQ, per germline. In DNA form, the CDR3 reads TGTGCCAGCAGCCAAGATCTAGGGGTTACCTACAATGAGCAGTTCTTC. Translated, it gives CASSQDLGVTYNEQFF.

The chain carries TRBV5-1 and TRBJ2-7; 10 positions agree with TRBD2. The length of the CDR3 is 18 residues. With V trimmed by 0 bases and J by 0 bases, 9 bases remained unmatched. Germline V gene lookup returns CDR1 SGHRS and CDR2 YFSETQ. The CDR3 is CASSLALSLAGVSYEQYF. The DNA of the CDR3 is TGCGCCAGCAGCTTGGCCCTAAGCCTAGCGGGAGTCTCCTACGAGCAGTACTTC.

V and J are TRBV20-1 and TRBJ1-1; 8 nucleotides line up with TRBD1. Germline V gene sequence: CDR1 DFQATT, CDR2 SNEGSKA (reference sequence). This CDR3 region has 15 residues. Losses at the gene ends were 2 bases for V and 8 bases for J; bases not matched to a gene: 13. CDR3 DNA sequence: TGCAGTGCTAGACCCGGGGGGACAGGACCGAAGGAAGCTTTCTTT. Translated: CSARPGGTGPKEAFF.

This clonotype has just a few counts. The chain is built from TRBV7-9 and TRBJ2-1; 8 bases fit TRBD2. V trimming: 10 bases; J trimming: 1 base; junction bases outside the gene matches: 3. Germline values: CDR1 SEHNR, CDR2 FQNEAQ (reference sequence). The CDR3 is made up of 13 amino acids. CDR3: CAITSGSYNEQFF. DNA for the CDR3: TGTGCCATAACTAGCGGATCCTACAATGAGCAGTTCTTC.

This clonotype was picked up a small number of times. The J gene is TRBJ2-1, the V gene TRBV29-1, with TRBD1 matching 7 bases. Germline V gene data show CDR1 as SQVTM and CDR2 as ANQGSEA. The CDR3 loop spans 15 amino acids. With 6 bases clipped from V and 2 bases from J, the junction kept 10 bases outside the gene matches. CDR3 nucleotide sequence: TGCAGCGTGCCCCCGACAGGGCTCCCCTACAATGAGCAGTTCTTC. Translated, it gives CSVPPTGLPYNEQFF.

The genes are TRBV25-1 and TRBJ2-5, with TRBD1 identical over 10 bases. The V gene's germline CDR1 is MGHDK and CDR2 SYGVNS. V shed 0 bases and J 5 bases; nucleotides not matched to a gene: 3. CDR3 length: 15 amino acids. The CDR3 protein is CASSEYKGQGETQYF. The CDR3 DNA reads as TGTGCCAGCAGTGAATATAAGGGACAGGGGGAGACCCAGTACTTC.

In DNA, the CDR3 is TGCAGCGTTGCAGGGGGCGGGGACGCTGAAGCTTTCTTT. Amino acid sequence: CSVAGGGDAEAFF. V gene TRBV29-1 combines with J gene TRBJ1-1; 8 nucleotides agree with TRBD1. The V segment lost 4 bases and the J segment 6 bases; nucleotides outside the gene matches: 7. Germline values: CDR1 SQVTM, CDR2 ANQGSEA. This CDR3 has 13 residues.

With respect to this clonotype: This may come from a read error, since a much larger clone is one base off. The chain couples TRBV20-1 to TRBJ2-3; 7 bases are shared with TRBD2. Looked up from germline, CDR1 is DFQATT and CDR2 is SNEGSKA (reference sequence). This CDR3 region has 14 residues. Trimming took 6 bases from V and 4 from J; bases not matched to a gene: 10. The CDR3 region has the DNA TGCAGTGCCCTGAGGACTAGGAGTGCAGATACGCAGTATTTT. As protein: CSALRTRSADTQYF.